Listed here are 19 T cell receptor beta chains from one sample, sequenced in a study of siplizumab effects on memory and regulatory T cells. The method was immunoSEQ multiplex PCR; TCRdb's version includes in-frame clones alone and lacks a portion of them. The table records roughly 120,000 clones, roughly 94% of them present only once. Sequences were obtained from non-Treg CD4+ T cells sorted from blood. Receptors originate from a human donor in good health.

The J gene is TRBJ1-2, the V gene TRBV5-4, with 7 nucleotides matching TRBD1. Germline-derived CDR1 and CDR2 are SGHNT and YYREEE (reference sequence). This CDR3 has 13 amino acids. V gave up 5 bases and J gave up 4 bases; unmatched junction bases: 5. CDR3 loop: CASSPNRGYGYTF. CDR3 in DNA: TGTGCCAGCAGTCCGAACAGGGGCTATGGCTACACCTTC.

CDR3 in DNA: TGTGCCAGCAGCCACCCCCTAGGGACAGGGTCTGGCTACACCTTC. Translating it yields CASSHPLGTGSGYTF. The V call is TRBV7-9, the J call TRBJ1-2; 9 bases match TRBD1. Germline CDR1 SEHNR, CDR2 FQNEAQ (reference sequence). V trimming: 5 bases; J trimming: 7 bases; junction bases outside the gene matches: 11. This CDR3 region has 15 residues.

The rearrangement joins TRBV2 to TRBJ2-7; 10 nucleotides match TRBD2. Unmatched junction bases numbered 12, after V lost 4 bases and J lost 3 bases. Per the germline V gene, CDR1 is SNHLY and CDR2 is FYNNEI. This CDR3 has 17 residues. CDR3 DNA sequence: TGTGCCAGCAGTGTCCCTCTAGCGGGAGATTTGATCTACGAGCAGTACTTC. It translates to CASSVPLAGDLIYEQYF. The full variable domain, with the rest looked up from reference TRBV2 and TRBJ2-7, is EPEVTQTPSHQVTQMGQEVILRCVPISNHLYFYWYRQILGQKVEFLVSFYNNEISEKSEIFDDQFSVERPDGSNFTLKIRSTKLEDSAMYFCASSVPLAGDLIYEQYFGPGTRLTVT.

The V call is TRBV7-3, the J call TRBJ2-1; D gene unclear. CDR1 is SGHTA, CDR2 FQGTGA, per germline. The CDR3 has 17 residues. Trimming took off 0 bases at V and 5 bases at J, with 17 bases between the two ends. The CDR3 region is CASSLTLRPTNDNEQFF. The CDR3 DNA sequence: TGTGCCAGCAGCTTAACCCTGAGGCCTACTAATGACAATGAGCAGTTCTTC.

CDR3 coding DNA: TGCGCCAGCAGCCTCACCGGGACGCAAGAGACCCAGTACTTC. As protein: CASSLTGTQETQYF. The chain links TRBV5-1 to TRBJ2-5, with D perhaps assigned TRBD1 or TRBD2 (5 bases each). The CDR3 has 14 residues. CDR1 is SGHRS, CDR2 YFSETQ, per germline. V was cut by 4 bases and J by 2 bases, with 12 bases left in between.

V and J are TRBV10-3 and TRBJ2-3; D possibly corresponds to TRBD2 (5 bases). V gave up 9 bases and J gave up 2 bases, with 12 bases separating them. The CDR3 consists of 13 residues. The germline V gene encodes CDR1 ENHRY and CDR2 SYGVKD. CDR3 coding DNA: TGTGCCATACTCCTAGCTTTCACAGATACGCAGTATTTT. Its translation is CAILLAFTDTQYF.

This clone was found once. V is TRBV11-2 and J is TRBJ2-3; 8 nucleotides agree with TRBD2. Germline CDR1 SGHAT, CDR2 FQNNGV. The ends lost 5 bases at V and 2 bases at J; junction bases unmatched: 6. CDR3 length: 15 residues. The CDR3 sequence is CASSPGGGFTDTQYF. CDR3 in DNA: TGTGCCAGCAGCCCCGGGGGGGGTTTCACAGATACGCAGTATTTT.

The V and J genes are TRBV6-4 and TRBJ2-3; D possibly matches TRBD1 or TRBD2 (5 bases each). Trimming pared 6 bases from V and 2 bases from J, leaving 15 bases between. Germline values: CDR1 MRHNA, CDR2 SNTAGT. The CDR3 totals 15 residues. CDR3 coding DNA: TGTGCCAGCAGATTCCGGGACCGAGCCACAGATACGCAGTATTTT. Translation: CASRFRDRATDTQYF.

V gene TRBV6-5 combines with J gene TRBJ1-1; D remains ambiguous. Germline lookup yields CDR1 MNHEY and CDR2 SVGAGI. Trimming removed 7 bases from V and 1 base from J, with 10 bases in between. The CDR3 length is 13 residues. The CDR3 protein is CASIPTANTEAFF. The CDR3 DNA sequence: TGTGCCAGCATTCCTACGGCGAACACTGAAGCTTTCTTT.

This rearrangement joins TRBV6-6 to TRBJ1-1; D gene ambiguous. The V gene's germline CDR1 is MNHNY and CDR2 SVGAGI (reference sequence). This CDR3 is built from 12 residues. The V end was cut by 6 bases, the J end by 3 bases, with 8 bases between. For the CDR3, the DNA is TGTGCCAGCAGCCTCCGGGACACTGAAGCTTTCTTT. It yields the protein CASSLRDTEAFF.

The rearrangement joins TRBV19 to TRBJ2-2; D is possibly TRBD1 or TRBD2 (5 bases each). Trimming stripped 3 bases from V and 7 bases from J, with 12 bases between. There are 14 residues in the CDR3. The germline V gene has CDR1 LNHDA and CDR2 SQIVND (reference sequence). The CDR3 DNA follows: TGTGCCAGTAGTATGCCCAGGGCGGGCGGGGAGCTGTTTTTT. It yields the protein CASSMPRAGGELFF.

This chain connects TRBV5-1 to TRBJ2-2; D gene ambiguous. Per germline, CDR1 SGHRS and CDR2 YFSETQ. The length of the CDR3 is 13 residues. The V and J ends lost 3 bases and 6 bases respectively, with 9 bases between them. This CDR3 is CASSSSWAGELFF. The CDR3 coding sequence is TGCGCCAGCAGCTCCTCTTGGGCCGGGGAGCTGTTTTTT.

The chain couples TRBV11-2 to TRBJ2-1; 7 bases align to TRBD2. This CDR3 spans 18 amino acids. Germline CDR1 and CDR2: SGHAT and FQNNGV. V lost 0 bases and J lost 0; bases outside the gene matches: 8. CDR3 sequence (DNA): TGTGCCAGCAGCTTAGATCGGAGCGGGAACCCCTCCTACAATGAGCAGTTCTTC. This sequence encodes CASSLDRSGNPSYNEQFF.

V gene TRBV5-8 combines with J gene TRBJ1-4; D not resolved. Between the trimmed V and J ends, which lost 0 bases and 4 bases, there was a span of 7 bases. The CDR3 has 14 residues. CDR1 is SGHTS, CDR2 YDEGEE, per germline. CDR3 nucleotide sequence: TGTGCCAGCAGCTTGGTGCTGGGTAATGAAAAACTGTTTTTT. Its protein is CASSLVLGNEKLFF.

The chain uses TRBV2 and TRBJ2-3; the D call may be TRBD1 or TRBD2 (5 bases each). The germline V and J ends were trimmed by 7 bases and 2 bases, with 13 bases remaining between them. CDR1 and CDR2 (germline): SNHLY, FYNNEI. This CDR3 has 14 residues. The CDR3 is CASTVSGPTDTQYF. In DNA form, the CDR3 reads TGTGCCAGCACTGTGTCGGGGCCCACAGATACGCAGTATTTT.

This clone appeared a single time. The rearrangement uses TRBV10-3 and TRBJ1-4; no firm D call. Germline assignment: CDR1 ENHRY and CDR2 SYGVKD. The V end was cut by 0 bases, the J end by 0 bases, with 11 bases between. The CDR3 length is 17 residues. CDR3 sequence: CAISESGTLATNEKLFF. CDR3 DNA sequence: TGTGCCATCAGTGAGTCTGGCACATTGGCAACTAATGAAAAACTGTTTTTT.

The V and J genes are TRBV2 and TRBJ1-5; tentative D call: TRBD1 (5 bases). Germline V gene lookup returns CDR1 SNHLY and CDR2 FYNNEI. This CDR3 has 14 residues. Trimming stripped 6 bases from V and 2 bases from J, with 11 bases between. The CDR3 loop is CASRRDGGNQPQHF. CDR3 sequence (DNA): TGTGCCAGCAGGAGGGACGGAGGCAATCAGCCCCAGCATTTT.

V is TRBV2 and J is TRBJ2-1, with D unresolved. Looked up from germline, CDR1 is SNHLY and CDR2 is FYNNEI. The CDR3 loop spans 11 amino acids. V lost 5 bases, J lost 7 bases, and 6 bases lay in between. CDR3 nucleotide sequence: TGTGCCAGCAGTCCTCGAAATGAGCAGTTCTTC. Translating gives CASSPRNEQFF.

The CDR3 bases are TGCGCCAGCAGGGGGGACTTCGGTAGCACAGATACGCAGTATTTT. It specifies CASRGDFGSTDTQYF. This chain uses TRBV5-1 with TRBJ2-3; a possible D gene is TRBD2 (6 bases). This CDR3 spans 15 amino acids. Germline V lookup: CDR1 SGHRS, CDR2 YFSETQ. Trimming took 5 bases from V and 0 from J, leaving 13 bases between them.